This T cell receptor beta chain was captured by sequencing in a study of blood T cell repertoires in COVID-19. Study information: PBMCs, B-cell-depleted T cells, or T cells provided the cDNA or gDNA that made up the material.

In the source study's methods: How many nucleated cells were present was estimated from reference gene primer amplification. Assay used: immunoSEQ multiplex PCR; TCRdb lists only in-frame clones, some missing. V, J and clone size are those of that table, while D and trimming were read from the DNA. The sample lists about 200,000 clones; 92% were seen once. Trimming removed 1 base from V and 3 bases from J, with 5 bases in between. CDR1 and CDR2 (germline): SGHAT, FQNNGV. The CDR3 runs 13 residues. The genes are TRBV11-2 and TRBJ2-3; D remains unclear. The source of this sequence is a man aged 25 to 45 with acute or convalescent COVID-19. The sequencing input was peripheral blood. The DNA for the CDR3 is TGTGCCAGCAGCTTAGCCGTGACAGATACGCAGTATTTT. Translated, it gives CASSLAVTDTQYF.